The rows below give T cell receptor beta chains drawn from one sample of a study of blood T cell repertoires in COVID-19. Produced via immunoSEQ multiplex PCR; TCRdb's table is partial and in-frame only. The sample contains 100,000 to 120,000 clones, roughly four fifths of which appear only once. The sample consisted of peripheral blood. Source of these receptors: a woman between 70 and 85 years old with acute or convalescent COVID-19. Both conserved end residues are part of each CDR3. The D gene is left open where the match is weak. Clone size appears in some rows only: once, few, many, or a class for an expanded clone.

V gene	J gene	clone size	D gene	CDR3 protein	CDR3 DNA
TRBV11-2	TRBJ2-1	few	NA	CASSPRAYNEQFF	TGTGCCAGCAGCCCACGGGCCTACAATGAGCAGTTCTTC
TRBV3-1/TRBV3-2	TRBJ1-5	NA	NA	CASSPQGNQPQHF	TGTGCCAGCAGCCCACAGGGAAACCAGCCCCAGCATTTT
TRBV7-9	TRBJ1-4	NA	NA	CASSLRAGATNEKLFF	TGTGCCAGCAGCCTTAGGGCGGGGGCTACTAATGAAAAACTGTTTTTT
TRBV7-8	TRBJ1-2	NA	NA	CASTSGPANYGYTF	TGTGCCAGCACCAGCGGTCCTGCTAACTATGGCTACACCTTC
TRBV7-9	TRBJ1-2	few	NA	CASSLESEDGYTF	TGTGCCAGCAGCTTAGAGAGTGAAGATGGCTACACCTTC
TRBV4-3	TRBJ2-1	NA	TRBD1	CASSRGQGRNEQFF	TGCGCCAGCAGCCGCGGACAGGGGAGGAATGAGCAGTTCTTC
TRBV6-5	TRBJ2-5	NA	NA	CASSRGQETQYF	TGTGCCAGCAGCAGAGGCCAAGAGACCCAGTACTTC
TRBV6-2/TRBV6-3	TRBJ2-7	NA	TRBD1	CASSYSTRDRGYEQYF	TGTGCCAGCAGTTACTCGACTAGGGACAGGGGCTACGAGCAGTACTTC
TRBV29-1	TRBJ2-1	once	NA	CSVESLRNEQFF	TGCAGCGTTGAATCCCTTAGAAATGAGCAGTTCTTC
TRBV21-1	TRBJ1-2	NA	NA	CASSKVHPGQGSTCEGYTF	TGTGCCAGCAGCAAAGTCCACCCCGGACAGGGCAGTACCTGTGAAGGCTACACCTTC
TRBV7-2	TRBJ2-1	NA	TRBD2	CASSLVLAGGQEQFF	TGTGCCAGCAGCTTAGTGCTAGCGGGGGGGCAGGAGCAGTTCTTC
TRBV27	TRBJ2-7	NA	TRBD1	CASSSKGTGIYEQYF	TGTGCCAGCAGTTCCAAGGGGACAGGGATCTACGAGCAGTACTTC
TRBV24-1	TRBJ2-2	NA	NA	CATSDGSSTGELFF	TGTGCCACCAGTGACGGGTCCAGCACGGGGGAGCTGTTTTTT
TRBV7-6	TRBJ2-3	NA	NA	CASSLGQSRADTQYF	TGTGCCAGCAGCTTAGGTCAATCCAGGGCAGATACGCAGTATTTT
TRBV7-9	TRBJ2-2	NA	TRBD1	CASRGARGPGELFF	TGTGCCAGCAGGGGGGCCAGGGGGCCCGGGGAGCTGTTTTTT
TRBV6-5	TRBJ2-5	NA	TRBD1	CASSPGQGVRETQYF	TGTGCCAGCAGCCCGGGACAGGGGGTGAGGGAGACCCAGTACTTC
TRBV7-9	TRBJ2-5	NA	TRBD2	CASSGGGLQETQYF	TGTGCCAGCAGCGGGGGGGGACTCCAAGAGACCCAGTACTTC
TRBV29-1	TRBJ2-5	NA	TRBD2	CSVYPGGYQETQYF	TGCAGCGTTTACCCGGGGGGGTACCAAGAGACCCAGTACTTC
TRBV5-1	TRBJ1-6	NA	NA	CASSLAGFEPLHF	TGCGCCAGCAGCTTGGCGGGGTTCGAGCCCCTCCACTTT
TRBV28	TRBJ2-1	NA	TRBD2	CASSTLAARGQFF	TGTGCCAGCAGTACACTAGCGGCACGGGGGCAGTTCTTC
TRBV7-9	TRBJ1-2	NA	NA	CASSSQGIYGYTF	TGTGCCAGCAGCTCTCAGGGGATCTATGGCTACACCTTC
TRBV6-2/TRBV6-3	TRBJ2-7	few	TRBD2	CASSYGTSVPYEQYF	TGTGCCAGCAGTTACGGGACTAGCGTACCCTACGAGCAGTACTTC
TRBV3-1/TRBV3-2	TRBJ2-3	NA	TRBD2	CASSTGLAIDEDTQYF	TGTGCCAGCAGCACGGGACTAGCAATCGATGAAGATACGCAGTATTTT
TRBV5-1	TRBJ1-1	NA	NA	CASGREGTEAFF	TGCGCCAGCGGGAGGGAAGGCACTGAAGCTTTCTTT
TRBV2	TRBJ2-1	NA	TRBD2	CASSGGLAGFNEQFF	TGTGCCAGCAGTGGTGGACTAGCGGGGTTCAATGAGCAGTTCTTC
TRBV18	TRBJ1-1	once	TRBD1	CASSPRQGAAFF	TGTGCCAGCTCACCCCGTCAGGGGGCCGCTTTCTTT
TRBV19	TRBJ2-2	NA	NA	CAVRGFNGELFF	TGTGCCGTGAGGGGGTTCAACGGGGAGCTGTTTTTT
TRBV11-2	TRBJ2-7	NA	NA	CASSLGQYEQYF	TGTGCCAGCAGCTTAGGGCAGTACGAGCAGTACTTC
TRBV6-5	TRBJ1-1	NA	NA	CASSYRSGNTEAFF	TGTGCCAGCAGTTACAGGTCAGGGAACACTGAAGCTTTCTTT
TRBV9	TRBJ2-1	NA	TRBD2	CASSVDGGGASEQFF	TGTGCCAGCAGCGTAGACGGCGGGGGGGCCTCTGAGCAGTTCTTC